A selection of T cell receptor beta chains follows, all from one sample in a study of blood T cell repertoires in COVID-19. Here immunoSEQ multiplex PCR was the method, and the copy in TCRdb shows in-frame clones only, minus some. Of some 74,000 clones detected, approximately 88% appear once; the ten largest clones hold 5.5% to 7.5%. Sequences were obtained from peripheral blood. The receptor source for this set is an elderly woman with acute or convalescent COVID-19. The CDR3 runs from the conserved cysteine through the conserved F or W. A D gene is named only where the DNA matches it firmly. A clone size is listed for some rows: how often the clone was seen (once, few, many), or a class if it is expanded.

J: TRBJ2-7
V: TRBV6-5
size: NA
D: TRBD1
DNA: TGTGCCAGCAGGAGACCGGGACAGGGACCCTACGAGCAGTACTTC
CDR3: CASRRPGQGPYEQYF

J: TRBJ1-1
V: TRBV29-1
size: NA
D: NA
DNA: TGCAGCGTTCCGGGGAACACTGAAGCTTTCTTT
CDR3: CSVPGNTEAFF

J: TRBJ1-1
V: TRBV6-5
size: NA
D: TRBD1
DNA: TGTGCCAGCATTCGGACAGGGGGCACTGAAGCTTTCTTT
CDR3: CASIRTGGTEAFF

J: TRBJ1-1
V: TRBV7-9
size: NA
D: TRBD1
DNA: TGTGCCAGCAGCTTAGCCTGGACAGGGCGGGGTACTGAAGCTTTCTTT
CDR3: CASSLAWTGRGTEAFF

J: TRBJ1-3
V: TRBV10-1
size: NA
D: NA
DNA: TGCGCCAGCAGAAACAGGGTCTCTGGAAACACCATATATTTT
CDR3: CASRNRVSGNTIYF

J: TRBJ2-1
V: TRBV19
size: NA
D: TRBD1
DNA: TGTGCCAGTAGTATTACCGGGACAGGGATCTATGAGCAGTTCTTC
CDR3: CASSITGTGIYEQFF

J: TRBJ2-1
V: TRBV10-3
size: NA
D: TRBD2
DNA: TGTGCCATCAGCCCTCTAGTAGCGGGAGGGCGCAATGAGCAGTTCTTC
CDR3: CAISPLVAGGRNEQFF

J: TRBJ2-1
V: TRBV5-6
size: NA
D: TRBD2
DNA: TGTGCCAGCAGCTTGGGACTAGCGTACAGGAATGAGCAGTTCTTC
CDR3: CASSLGLAYRNEQFF

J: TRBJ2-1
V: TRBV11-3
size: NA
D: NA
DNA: TGTGCCAGCAGCCCCATGAGCGGATCCTACAATGAGCAGTTCTTC
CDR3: CASSPMSGSYNEQFF

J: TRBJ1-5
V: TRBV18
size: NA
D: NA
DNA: TGTGCCAGCTCGCCACTGCGGGACGGTAACCAGCCCCAGCATTTT
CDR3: CASSPLRDGNQPQHF

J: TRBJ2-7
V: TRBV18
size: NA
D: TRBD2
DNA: TGTGCCAGCTCACCACCGATTAGGGCTAGCGGGACTGGCGAGCAGTACTTC
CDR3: CASSPPIRASGTGEQYF

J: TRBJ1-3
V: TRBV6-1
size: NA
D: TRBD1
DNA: TGTGCCAGCAGTGAAGGAACAGGGGGCTCCGGAAACACCATATATTTT
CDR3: CASSEGTGGSGNTIYF

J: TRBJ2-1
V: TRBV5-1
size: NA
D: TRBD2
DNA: TGCGCCACCGGGACTAGCGGGAGAGGTGAGCAGTTCTTC
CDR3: CATGTSGRGEQFF

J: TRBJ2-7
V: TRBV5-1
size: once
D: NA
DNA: TGCGCCAGCAGCTCCCTAACCTACGAGCAGTACTTC
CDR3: CASSSLTYEQYF

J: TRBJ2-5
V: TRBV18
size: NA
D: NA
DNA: TGTGCCAGCTCACCATTTGAGGCGCTAGAGACCCAGTACTTC
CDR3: CASSPFEALETQYF

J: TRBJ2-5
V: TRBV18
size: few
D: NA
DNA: TGTGCCAGCTCACCCACTTGGGAGGACCGGTCGAAAGAGACCCAGTACTTC
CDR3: CASSPTWEDRSKETQYF

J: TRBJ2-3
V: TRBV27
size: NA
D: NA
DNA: TGTGCCAGCAGTTTAGTTTGGGCGGGGGCCCCGCCAGATACGCAGTATTTT
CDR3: CASSLVWAGAPPDTQYF

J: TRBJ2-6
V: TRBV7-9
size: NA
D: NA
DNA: TGTGCCAGCAGCCCACCGGTTGGGGCCAACGTCCTGACTTTC
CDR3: CASSPPVGANVLTF

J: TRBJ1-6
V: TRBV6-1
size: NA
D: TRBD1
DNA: TGTGCCAGCAGTGAAGGGGGACAGGTTGTGAACTCACCCCTCCACTTT
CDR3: CASSEGGQVVNSPLHF